The clone carrying this T cell receptor (beta chain) was seen only once. Antigen: not known. This entry comes from a study of CD8 T cells in Susac syndrome. General study points: The TCR sequencing and HLA analysis in the study involved a relatively small number of individuals, as the study acknowledged.

CDR1 is SQVTM, CDR2 ANQGSEA, per germline. The CDR3 runs 14 residues. The junction had 12 bases not matched to a gene; V was cut back by 7 bases and J by 5 bases. Random hexamers served to reverse transcribe roughly 0.45 to 1 ug RNA. A multiplex approach, immunoSEQ multiplex PCR, amplified TCR beta CDR3 across 54 Vbeta and 13 Jbeta. From the immunoSEQ multiplex PCR reads, TCRdb called clonotypes with MiXCR, one entry per CDR3 protein. This sample has 190,000 or so distinct CDR3 sequences; about 95% occur once, and the top ten carry 0.093%. From blood CD8+ and CD4+ T cells, TCR beta sequences were generated. Relapsing-remitting disease, either stable or active, was present in the treatment-naive patients who were the multiple sclerosis controls.

The rearrangement links TRBV29-1 to TRBJ2-5; 8 bases line up with TRBD2. This receptor was obtained from a human donor with multiple sclerosis. The sequenced sample consisted of CD4+ T cells from PBMCs. The CDR3 is CSAILAVSGETQYF. In DNA form, the CDR3 reads TGCAGCGCTATACTAGCGGTGTCAGGGGAGACCCAGTACTTC.